The clone carrying this TCR beta chain was recorded at least ten times. The investigators amplified TCR beta CDR3 regions from RNA transcripts. The HTBI set primed first-round TCR CDR3 RT-PCR. MiXCR was run by TCRdb on the multiplex PCR reads, yielding one entry per CDR3 protein. The sample consists of hundreds of thousands of distinct CDR3 sequences, more than 15% of them appearing once. The data are from a study of T cells in Graves' hyperthyroidism and ophthalmopathy. Recently diagnosed hyperthyroidism of less than 2 months' duration affected patients aged 18 to 65. Orbital computed tomography, thyroid ultrasound, serum thyroxine and TRAb, and clinical symptoms together informed the diagnoses. This sample holds PBMCs from 8 to 10 ml fresh peripheral blood. The CDR3 has 14 amino acids. The V segment lost 4 bases and the J segment 5 bases; nucleotides outside the gene matches: 9. The germline V gene has CDR1 SGHRS and CDR2 YFSETQ.

Sequenced sample: blood. The chain has TRBV5-1 and TRBJ2-7; 7 positions agree with TRBD1. This sequence originates from a woman aged 18 to 35 with Graves' hyperthyroidism that later progressed to Graves' ophthalmopathy. As DNA, the CDR3 is TGCGCCAGCAGCCCGTCGACAGGGTACCACGAGCAGTACTTC. Its translation: CASSPSTGYHEQYF.